In its sample, the clone carrying this T cell receptor beta chain was seen many times. Its antigen is as yet unknown. The sample belongs to a study of neurological immune-mediated disorders. Per germline, CDR1 DFQATT and CDR2 SNEGSKA (reference sequence). Trimming pared 6 bases from V and 0 bases from J, leaving 12 bases between. This CDR3 is 14 amino acids long. Via MiXCR, TCRdb re-called the 5' RACE reads, giving one row per CDR3 protein. The sample holds 50,000 to 60,000 distinct CDR3 sequences; roughly 2.5% are singletons and the top ten take around 3%. Findings and caveats of the study: Levels of TCR clonal expansion peaked in HTLV-1-associated myelopathy and reached their lowest in multiple sclerosis, under those of healthy controls.

The sequence was obtained from a man over 45 with multiple sclerosis. The sequencing sample was made of PBMCs. The rearrangement uses TRBV20-1 and TRBJ1-5, with D unclear. The CDR3 DNA follows: TGCAGTGCCACAACAGCTTATAGCAATCAGCCCCAGCATTTT. This codes for CSATTAYSNQPQHF.